The T cell receptor beta chain under discussion was sequenced for a study of T cell repertoires in cytomegalovirus infection. Across the whole study: Through public TCR beta signatures, both CMV infection and matching HLA type were indicated. Regarding the study as a whole: There were carriers of CMV plus the relevant HLA, and cumulative public TCR beta family frequency identified them. Dominant in the ex vivo response were TCR beta clonotypes restricted by HLA-C and specific for CMV.

V was pared by 3 bases and J by 5 bases, with 25 bases between. In germline, CDR1 is LNHDA, CDR2 SQIVND (reference sequence). CDR3 length: 18 residues. MiXCR, applied by TCRdb to the reads, yields one record per CDR3 protein. The sample holds nearly 450,000 distinct CDR3 sequences, approximately 32% seen once. As concerns this clonotype: Its antigen remains unknown.

The clonotype comes from a human donor in good health (CMV status not recorded). Some clones in this sample may be carry-over from other donors' samples. The gene calls are TRBV19 and TRBJ2-5, with D tentatively TRBD2 (6 bases). The material sequenced was PBMCs. CDR3 nucleotide sequence: TGTGCCAGTAGTATTGGGGCGGAGGGACCTCTAAAGCAGGAGACCCAGTACTTC. Translation: CASSIGAEGPLKQETQYF.